This TCR beta chain was obtained from a study of CD8+ T cells in alopecia areata. Study context: Each of the treated patients was given oral tofacitinib, 5 to 10 mg twice daily, for moderate-to-severe alopecia areata. Study results and limitations: Affected lesional scalp, above all in alopecia totalis/universalis, was more clonal than normal scalp. TCRs were shared less clearly across patients than in mice, possibly for HLA-related reasons.

Germline CDR1 is GTSNPN and CDR2 is SVGIG (reference sequence). This CDR3 has 16 amino acids. Trimming took 0 bases from V and 1 from J, leaving 10 bases between them. Those with alopecia areata gave lesional scalp punch biopsies and peripheral blood. Following extraction, RNA underwent reverse transcription to cDNA, which served as the sequencing template. This table comes from immunoSEQ multiplex PCR, and its TCRdb copy is limited to in-frame clones, with some not included. The table has 75,000 to 100,000 clones, around two fifths seen once. In regard to this clone: Antigen specificity is unknown.

The chain recombines TRBV30 with TRBJ2-6; D gene ambiguous. Sequences were obtained from CD4+ T cells sorted from blood. The receptor was isolated from a human donor with alopecia areata. CDR3: CAWSVHGVSGANVLTF. In DNA form, the CDR3 reads TGTGCCTGGAGTGTACATGGTGTGTCTGGGGCCAACGTCCTGACTTTC.